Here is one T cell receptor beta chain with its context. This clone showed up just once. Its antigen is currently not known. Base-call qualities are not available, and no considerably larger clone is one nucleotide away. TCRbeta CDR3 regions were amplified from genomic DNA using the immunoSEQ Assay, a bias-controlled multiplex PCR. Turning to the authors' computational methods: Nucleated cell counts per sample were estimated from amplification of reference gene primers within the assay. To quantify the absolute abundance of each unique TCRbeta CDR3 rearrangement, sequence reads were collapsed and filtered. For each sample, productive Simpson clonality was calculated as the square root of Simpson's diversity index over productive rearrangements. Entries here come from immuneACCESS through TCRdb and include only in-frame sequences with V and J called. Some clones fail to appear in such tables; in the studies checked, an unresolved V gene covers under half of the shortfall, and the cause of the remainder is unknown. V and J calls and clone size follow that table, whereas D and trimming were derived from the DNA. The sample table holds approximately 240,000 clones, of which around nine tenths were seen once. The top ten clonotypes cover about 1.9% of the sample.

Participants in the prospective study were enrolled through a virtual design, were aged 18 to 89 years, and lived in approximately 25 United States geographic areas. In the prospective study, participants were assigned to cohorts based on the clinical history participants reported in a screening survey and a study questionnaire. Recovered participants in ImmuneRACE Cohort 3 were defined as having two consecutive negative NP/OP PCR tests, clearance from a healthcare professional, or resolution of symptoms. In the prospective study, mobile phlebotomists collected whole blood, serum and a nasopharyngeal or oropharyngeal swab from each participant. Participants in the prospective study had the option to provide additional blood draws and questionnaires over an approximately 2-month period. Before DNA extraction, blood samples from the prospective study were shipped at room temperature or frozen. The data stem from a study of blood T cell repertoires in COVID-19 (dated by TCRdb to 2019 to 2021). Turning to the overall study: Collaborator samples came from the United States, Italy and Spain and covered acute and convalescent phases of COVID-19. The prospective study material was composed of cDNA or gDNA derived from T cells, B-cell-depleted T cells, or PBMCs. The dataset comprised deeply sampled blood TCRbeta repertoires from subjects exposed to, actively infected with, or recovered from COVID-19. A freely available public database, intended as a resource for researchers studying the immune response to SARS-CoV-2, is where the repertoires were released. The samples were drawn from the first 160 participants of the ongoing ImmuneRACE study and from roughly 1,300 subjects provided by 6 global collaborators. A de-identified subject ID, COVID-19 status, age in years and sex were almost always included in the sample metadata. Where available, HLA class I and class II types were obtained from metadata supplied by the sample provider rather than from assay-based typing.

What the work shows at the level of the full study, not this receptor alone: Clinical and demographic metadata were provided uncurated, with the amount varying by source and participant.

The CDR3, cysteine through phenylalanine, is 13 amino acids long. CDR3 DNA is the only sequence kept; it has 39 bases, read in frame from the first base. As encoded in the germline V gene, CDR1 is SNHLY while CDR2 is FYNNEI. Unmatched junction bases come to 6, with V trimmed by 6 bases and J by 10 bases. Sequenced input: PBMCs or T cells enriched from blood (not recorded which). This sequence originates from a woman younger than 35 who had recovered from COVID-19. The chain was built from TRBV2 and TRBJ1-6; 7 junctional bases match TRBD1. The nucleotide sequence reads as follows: TGTGCCAGCAGAGACAGGGACGGCTCACCCCTCCACTTT. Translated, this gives CASRDRDGSPLHF. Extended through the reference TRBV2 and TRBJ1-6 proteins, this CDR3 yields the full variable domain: EPEVTQTPSHQVTQMGQEVILRCVPISNHLYFYWYRQILGQKVEFLVSFYNNEISEKSEIFDDQFSVERPDGSNFTLKIRSTKLEDSAMYFCASRDRDGSPLHFGNGTRLTVT.